This entry lists 17 T cell receptor beta chains sequenced from one sample in a study of blood T cell repertoires in COVID-19. TCRdb's table, derived via immunoSEQ multiplex PCR, lists solely in-frame clones and lacks some. The repertoire holds 270,000 or so clones, with about 89% as singletons. Sequences were obtained from peripheral blood. All receptors derive from a man aged 40-50 years with active or convalescent COVID-19.

This clone was seen once. CDR3 protein: CASSPGPGDNQPQHF. CDR3 bases: TGCGCCAGCAGCCCCGGTCCAGGGGACAATCAGCCCCAGCATTTT. The chain links TRBV4-1 to TRBJ1-5; TRBD1 is a possible D gene (6 bases). V gave up 4 bases and J gave up 3 bases, with 13 bases separating them. The CDR3 totals 15 residues. CDR1 is MGHRA and CDR2 is YSYEKL in the germline V gene.

The table lists this clone with a count of one. CDR3 region: CASSLRQLGTGELFF. The CDR3 nucleotides read TGTGCCAGCAGCCTACGACAGCTGGGCACCGGGGAGCTGTTTTTT. The rearrangement uses TRBV3-1 (or the pseudogene TRBV3-2) and TRBJ2-2, with D perhaps matching TRBD1 (5 bases). Germline V gene data show CDR1 as LGHDT and CDR2 as YNNKEL (reference sequence). The length of the CDR3 is 15 residues. The germline V and J ends were trimmed by 4 bases and 4 bases, with 13 bases remaining between them.

With regard to this clone: A junction boundary mismatches the germline segment, possibly from a read error. The CDR3 here is CASSLTSGSLDEQFF. Written as DNA, the CDR3 is TGTGCTAGCAGCTTGACTAGCGGGAGTTTAGATGAGCAGTTCTTC. The J gene is TRBJ2-1, the V gene TRBV7-7, with 12 bases that match TRBD2. The germline V gene encodes CDR1 SSHAT and CDR2 FNYEAQ (reference sequence). There are 15 residues in the CDR3.

This sequence joins TRBV5-4 and TRBJ1-6, with D possibly matching TRBD1 (6 bases). There are 19 residues in the CDR3. CDR1 SGHNT and CDR2 YYREEE come from the germline V gene (reference sequence). The V end lost 4 bases, the J end lost 7 bases, and 27 bases lay between the germline ends. The CDR3 DNA is TGTGCCAGCAGCGGGAGGCAGGCGGGGGGCGATATCTGGAATTCACCCCTCCACTTT. It specifies CASSGRQAGGDIWNSPLHF. The full variable domain, its missing parts supplied by reference TRBV5-4 and TRBJ1-6, is ETGVTQSPTHLIKTRGQQVTLRCSSQSGHNTVSWYQQALGQGPQFIFQYYREEENGRGNFPPRFSGLQFPNYSSELNVNALELDDSALYLCASSGRQAGGDIWNSPLHFGNGTRLTVT.

In this sample, this clone turned up a few times. DNA of the CDR3: TGTGCCAGCAGTTCTCTCCGGACAGGGGAAAACTATGGCTACACCTTC. Translating it yields CASSSLRTGENYGYTF. The gene calls are TRBV28 and TRBJ1-2; 9 bases line up with TRBD1. J was trimmed by 2 bases and V by 4 bases; bases with no gene match: 8. The germline V gene has CDR1 MDHEN and CDR2 SYDVKM. CDR3 size: 16 residues.

The genes are TRBV4-2 and TRBJ1-1, with D tentatively TRBD1 (6 bases). The V gene lost 3 bases and the J gene lost 4 bases, with 18 bases spanning the gap. CDR1 LGHNA and CDR2 YNFKEQ come from the germline V gene. This CDR3 region has 16 residues. The CDR3 here is CASSQGQGLSVTEAFF. The CDR3 DNA reads as TGTGCCAGCAGCCAGGGGCAGGGGCTTTCCGTCACTGAAGCTTTCTTT.

This clone was seen a few times. The rearrangement uses TRBV3-1 (or the pseudogene TRBV3-2) and TRBJ2-7; D is unclear. CDR1 and CDR2 from the germline V gene are LGHDT and YNNKEL (reference sequence). The CDR3 extends over 14 amino acids. V lost 0 bases and J 3 bases, leaving 9 bases between the germline ends. CDR3 DNA: TGTGCCAGCAGCCAAGACTCTGGCAACTACGAGCAGTACTTC. Its protein is CASSQDSGNYEQYF.

The genes are TRBV3-1 (or the pseudogene TRBV3-2) and TRBJ2-7; 14 positions match TRBD2. The CDR3 is made up of 16 amino acids. Germline lookup yields CDR1 LGHDT and CDR2 YNNKEL (reference sequence). V was pared by 4 bases and J by 4 bases, with 6 bases of the junction left unmatched. The CDR3 region has the DNA TGTGCCAGCAGCCCCGAGACTAGCGGGAGGGAATACGAGCAGTACTTC. This translates into CASSPETSGREYEQYF.

The chain couples TRBV27 to TRBJ1-6; no reliable D call. V lost 5 bases, J lost 0 bases, and 11 bases lay in between. The CDR3 length is 16 residues. Germline assignment: CDR1 MNHEY and CDR2 SMNVEV (reference sequence). CDR3 in amino acids: CASSKTPSSYNSPLHF. CDR3 nucleotide sequence: TGTGCCAGCAGTAAGACACCGAGCTCCTATAATTCACCCCTCCACTTT.

This sequence joins TRBV11-1 and TRBJ2-1; 8 bases are a match to TRBD2. Germline-derived CDR1 and CDR2 are SGHAT and FQDESV (reference sequence). Unmatched junction bases numbered 7, after V lost 3 bases and J lost 6 bases. The CDR3 loop spans 15 amino acids. The CDR3 DNA is TGTGCCAGCAGCTTCTACGGGAGGGCCCGCAATGAGCAGTTCTTC. This sequence encodes CASSFYGRARNEQFF.

The rearrangement joins TRBV5-1 to TRBJ2-1; no reliable D call. The germline gives CDR1 SGHRS, CDR2 YFSETQ. V gave up 0 bases and J gave up 0 bases, with 7 bases separating them. The CDR3 runs 15 residues. The CDR3: CASSLDAASYNEQFF. The CDR3 region has the DNA TGCGCCAGCAGCTTGGATGCGGCCTCCTACAATGAGCAGTTCTTC.

This chain links TRBV2 with TRBJ2-1; 9 nucleotides match TRBD2. The junction had 6 bases not matched to a gene; V was cut back by 5 bases and J by 4 bases. CDR1 and CDR2 from the germline V gene are SNHLY and FYNNEI. The CDR3 is made up of 15 amino acids. CDR3 loop: CASSTGLASYNEQFF. CDR3 sequence (DNA): TGTGCCAGCAGTACAGGACTAGCGTCTTACAATGAGCAGTTCTTC.

The chain couples TRBV7-3 to TRBJ2-3, with 9 bases identical to TRBD2. Germline CDR1 reads SGHTA; CDR2 reads FQGTGA. The CDR3 runs 16 residues. J gave up 5 bases and V 3 bases, and 9 bases lay outside the gene matches. Here the CDR3 reads CASSFLAGGWEDTQYF. CDR3 in DNA: TGTGCCAGCAGCTTCCTTGCGGGAGGGTGGGAAGATACGCAGTATTTT. Looking up the rest from reference TRBV7-3 and TRBJ2-3 gives the full variable domain: GAGVSQTPSNKVTEKGKYVELRCDPISGHTALYWYRQSLGQGPEFLIYFQGTGAADDSGLPNDRFFAVRPEGSVSTLKIQRTERGDSAVYLCASSFLAGGWEDTQYFGPGTRLTVL.

V is TRBV9 and J is TRBJ2-1; tentatively, D is TRBD2 (6 bases). The CDR3 consists of 15 residues. Germline loops: CDR1 SGDLS, CDR2 YYNGEE. Trimming cost V 3 bases and J 2 bases, with 12 bases left between them. The CDR3 nucleotides are TGTGCCAGCAGCGGGTGGACGGGGGCCTACAATGAGCAGTTCTTC. Amino acids: CASSGWTGAYNEQFF.

CDR3 in amino acids: CASTEQDRGRRYF. The CDR3 DNA sequence: TGTGCCAGCACCGAGCAAGACAGGGGGAGAAGGTACTTC. The chain couples TRBV11-2 to TRBJ2-7; 9 bases agree with TRBD1. V lost 7 bases to trimming and J lost 12 bases; unmatched junction nucleotides: 13. This CDR3 region has 13 residues. Germline values: CDR1 SGHAT, CDR2 FQNNGV. Using reference TRBV11-2 and TRBJ2-7 for the parts outside the CDR3, the full variable domain is EAGVAQSPRYKIIEKRQSVAFWCNPISGHATLYWYQQILGQGPKLLIQFQNNGVVDDSQLPKDRFSAERLKGVDSTLKIQPAKLEDSAVYLCASTEQDRGRRYFGPGTRLTVT.

A single count supports this clone. V is TRBV29-1 and J is TRBJ1-1, with a possible D match to TRBD1 (6 bases). V was shortened by 6 bases and J by 2 bases, with 13 bases between the two germline ends. CDR1 is SQVTM and CDR2 is ANQGSEA in the germline V gene. CDR3 length: 13 amino acids. Written as DNA, the CDR3 is TGCAGCGTAGCCGGGACACCCAACACTGAAGCTTTCTTT. It encodes CSVAGTPNTEAFF.

V usage is TRBV6-1 and J usage is TRBJ1-4, with D possibly TRBD1 on 6 matching bases. V dropped 3 bases and J dropped 16 bases, with 15 bases sitting between them. CDR1 is MNHNS and CDR2 is SASEGT in the germline V gene. This CDR3 comprises 12 residues. The CDR3 DNA reads TGTGCCAGCAGTGATGGGACATCTCGGAGGTTTTTT. Amino acids: CASSDGTSRRFF.